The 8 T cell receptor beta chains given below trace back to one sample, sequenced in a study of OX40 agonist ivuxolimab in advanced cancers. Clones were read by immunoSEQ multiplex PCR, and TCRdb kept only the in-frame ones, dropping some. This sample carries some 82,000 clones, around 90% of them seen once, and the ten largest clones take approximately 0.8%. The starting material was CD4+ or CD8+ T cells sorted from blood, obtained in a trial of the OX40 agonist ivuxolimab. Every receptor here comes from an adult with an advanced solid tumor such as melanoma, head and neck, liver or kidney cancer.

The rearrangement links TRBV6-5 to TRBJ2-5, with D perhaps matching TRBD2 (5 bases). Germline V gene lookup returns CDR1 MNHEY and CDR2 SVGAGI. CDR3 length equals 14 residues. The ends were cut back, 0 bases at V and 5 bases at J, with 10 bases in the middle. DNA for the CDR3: TGTGCCAGCAGTTACTCCGGGAATGTGGAGACCCAGTACTTC. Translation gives CASSYSGNVETQYF.

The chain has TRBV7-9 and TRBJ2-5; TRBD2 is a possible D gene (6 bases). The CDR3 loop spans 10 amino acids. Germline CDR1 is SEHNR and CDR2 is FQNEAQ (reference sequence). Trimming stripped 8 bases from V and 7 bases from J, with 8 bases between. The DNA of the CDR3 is TGTGCCAGCTCGGAGGGGACCCAGTACTTC. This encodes CASSEGTQYF.

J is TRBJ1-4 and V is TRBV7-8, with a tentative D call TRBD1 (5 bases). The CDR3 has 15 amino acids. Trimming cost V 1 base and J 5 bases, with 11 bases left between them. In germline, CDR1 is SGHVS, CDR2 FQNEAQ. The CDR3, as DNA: TGTGCCAGCAGCTTAGAACGGGGGGTAAATGAAAAACTGTTTTTT. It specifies CASSLERGVNEKLFF. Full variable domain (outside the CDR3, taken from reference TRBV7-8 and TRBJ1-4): GAGVSQSPRYKVAKRGQDVALRCDPISGHVSLFWYQQALGQGPEFLTYFQNEAQLDKSGLPSDRFFAERPEGSVSTLKIQRTQQEDSAVYLCASSLERGVNEKLFFGSGTQLSVL.

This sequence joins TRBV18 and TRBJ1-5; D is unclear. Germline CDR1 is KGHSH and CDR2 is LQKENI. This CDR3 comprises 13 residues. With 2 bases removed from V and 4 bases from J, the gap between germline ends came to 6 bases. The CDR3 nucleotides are TGTGCCAGCTCACCAGGGGAGAATCAGCCCCAGCATTTT. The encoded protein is CASSPGENQPQHF.

The CDR3 bases are TGTGCCAGCAGCTCCACAGGGAGTCAGCCCCAGCATTTT. Translation: CASSSTGSQPQHF. The V and J genes are TRBV7-2 and TRBJ1-5; D is possibly TRBD1 (6 bases). The CDR3 totals 13 residues. Germline V gene lookup returns CDR1 SGHTA and CDR2 FQGNSA. Trimming left V 4 bases short and J 6 bases short, with 10 bases between.

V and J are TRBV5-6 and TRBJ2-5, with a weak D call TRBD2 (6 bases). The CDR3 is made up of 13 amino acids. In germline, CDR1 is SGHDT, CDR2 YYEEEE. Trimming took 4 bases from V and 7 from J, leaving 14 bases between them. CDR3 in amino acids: CASSLGTFGTQYF. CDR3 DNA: TGTGCCAGCAGCCTCGGGACTTTTGGGACCCAGTACTTC.

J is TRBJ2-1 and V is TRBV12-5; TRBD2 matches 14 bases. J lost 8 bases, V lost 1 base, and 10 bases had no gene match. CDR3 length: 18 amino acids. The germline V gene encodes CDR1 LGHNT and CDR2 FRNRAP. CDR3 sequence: CASGLEVWTSGRWDEQFF. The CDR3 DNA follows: TGTGCTAGTGGTTTGGAGGTCTGGACTAGCGGGAGGTGGGATGAGCAGTTCTTC.

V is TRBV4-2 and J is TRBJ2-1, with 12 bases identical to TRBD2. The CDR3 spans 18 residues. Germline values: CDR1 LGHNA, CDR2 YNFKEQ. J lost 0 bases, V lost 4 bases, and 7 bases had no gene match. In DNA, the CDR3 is TGTGCCAGCAGCCGTGACCTGACTAGCGGGAGCTCCTACAATGAGCAGTTCTTC. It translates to CASSRDLTSGSSYNEQFF.